Following are 22 T cell receptor beta chains from one sample sequenced in a study of cytomegalovirus exposure and HLA in healthy donors. Vbeta (60) and Jbeta (13) primers were used in the PCR. Using immunoSEQ multiplex PCR, the repertoire was profiled, and TCRdb retains in-frame clones only, with some absent. The sample carries over 150,000 clones, around 80% recorded once. The sequenced material came from PBMCs. These receptors all come from a young woman in good health and CMV-seronegative.

This chain connects TRBV4-1 to TRBJ1-2; D gene unclear. With 3 bases removed from V and 4 bases from J, the gap between germline ends came to 18 bases. The CDR3 spans 16 residues. CDR1 and CDR2 from the germline V gene are MGHRA and YSYEKL. CDR3 DNA: TGCGCCAGCAGCCATGGGAAAGTGCGGGGAACCTATGGCTACACCTTC. Residues: CASSHGKVRGTYGYTF.

J is TRBJ2-1 and V is TRBV7-8; TRBD2 agrees at 8 bases. Germline CDR1 and CDR2: SGHVS and FQNEAQ. This CDR3 has 17 amino acids. Trimming removed 2 bases from V and 9 bases from J; junction bases left unmatched: 15. The CDR3 here is CASSLFDWLAGPSEQFF. Written as DNA, the CDR3 is TGTGCCAGCAGCTTATTTGACTGGCTAGCGGGTCCTAGTGAGCAGTTCTTC.

As DNA, the CDR3 is TGTGCCAGCAGCTCCAACTACGAGCAGTACTTC. Translated, it gives CASSSNYEQYF. This rearrangement joins TRBV5-6 to TRBJ2-7; D gene ambiguous. V was trimmed by 3 bases and J by 3 bases, leaving 4 bases between them. The CDR3 spans 11 residues. CDR1 and CDR2 (germline): SGHDT, YYEEEE.

This clone occurred once. This chain uses TRBV18 with TRBJ2-7, with TRBD2 identical over 9 bases. Trimming cost V 1 base and J 6 bases; bases outside gene matches: 10. CDR1 is KGHSH and CDR2 is LQKENI in the germline V gene. The CDR3 is made up of 16 amino acids. The CDR3 is CASSPRGLAGASEQYF. The CDR3 DNA sequence: TGTGCCAGCTCACCACGCGGCTTAGCGGGGGCCTCCGAGCAGTACTTC. Looking up the rest from reference TRBV18 and TRBJ2-7 gives the full variable domain: NAGVMQNPRHLVRRRGQEARLRCSPMKGHSHVYWYRQLPEEGLKFMVYLQKENIIDESGMPKERFSAEFPKEGPSILRIQQVVRGDSAAYFCASSPRGLAGASEQYFGPGTRLTVT.

This clone was detected once. This chain uses TRBV7-2 with TRBJ2-2; 9 bases agree with TRBD1. The J segment lost 5 bases and the V segment lost 1 base, leaving 2 bases of the junction unmatched. Germline V gives CDR1 SGHTA, CDR2 FQGNSA. The CDR3 sequence is 15 residues long. CDR3 loop: CASSLGGQGTGELFF. CDR3 coding DNA: TGTGCCAGCAGCTTAGGGGGACAGGGTACCGGGGAGCTGTTTTTT.

This chain uses TRBV29-1 with TRBJ2-1, with 10 bases lining up with TRBD2. The CDR3 length is 15 residues. Trimming removed 1 base from V and 0 bases from J; junction bases left unmatched: 0. CDR1 SQVTM and CDR2 ANQGSEA come from the germline V gene. The CDR3: CSVEGLAGSYNEQFF. The CDR3 DNA reads as TGCAGCGTTGAAGGACTAGCGGGCTCCTACAATGAGCAGTTCTTC.

There are a few counts of this clone. The genes are TRBV14 and TRBJ1-2, with TRBD1 as a possible D gene (6 bases). Per the germline V gene, CDR1 is SGHDN and CDR2 is FVKESK. This CDR3 comprises 17 residues. Trimming removed 0 bases from V and 6 bases from J, with 20 bases in between. The CDR3 here is CASSQDPLGRGDDGYTF. The CDR3 DNA follows: TGTGCCAGCAGCCAAGATCCTCTGGGCAGGGGCGATGATGGCTACACCTTC.

The chain carries TRBV7-2 and TRBJ2-1; TRBD2 aligns across 13 bases. J was trimmed by 10 bases and V by 5 bases; bases with no gene match: 5. The CDR3 sequence is 14 residues long. The germline V gene encodes CDR1 SGHTA and CDR2 FQGNSA. The CDR3 protein is CASSPGTSGAEQFF. The CDR3 DNA sequence: TGTGCCAGCAGCCCAGGGACTAGCGGGGCAGAGCAGTTCTTC.

This clone was detected a few times. V gene TRBV5-1 combines with J gene TRBJ2-5; D might be TRBD1 (6 bases). V was shortened by 4 bases and J by 0 bases, with 10 bases between the two germline ends. CDR3 size: 14 residues. CDR1 is SGHRS, CDR2 YFSETQ, per germline. CDR3 loop: CASSVAGDQETQYF. DNA of the CDR3: TGCGCCAGCAGCGTAGCAGGGGACCAAGAGACCCAGTACTTC.

This clone was recorded only once. The chain employs TRBV7-2 and TRBJ2-7; 10 nucleotides line up with TRBD2. Germline-derived CDR1 and CDR2 are SGHTA and FQGNSA. This CDR3 comprises 16 residues. V lost 5 bases and J lost 0; bases outside the gene matches: 7. The CDR3 DNA follows: TGTGCCAGCAGCAAGAGCGGGGGGGGGTCCTCCTACGAGCAGTACTTC. Encoded protein: CASSKSGGGSSYEQYF.

This chain links TRBV7-2 with TRBJ2-3, with 8 nucleotides matching TRBD2. Per the germline V gene, CDR1 is SGHTA and CDR2 is FQGNSA. The CDR3 sequence is 19 residues long. Trimming took 5 bases from V and 1 from J; bases not matched to a gene: 17. In DNA form, the CDR3 reads TGTGCCAGCAGCCCTAGCCAAAGCCTAGCGGGTTGGGGCACAGATACGCAGTATTTT. Translated: CASSPSQSLAGWGTDTQYF.

This chain connects TRBV27 to TRBJ2-7, with D possibly TRBD2 on 5 matching bases. Germline V gene sequence: CDR1 MNHEY, CDR2 SMNVEV (reference sequence). V lost 5 bases, J lost 0 bases, and 11 bases lay in between. The CDR3 is made up of 14 amino acids. CDR3 region: CASSPWTASYEQYF. For the CDR3, the DNA is TGTGCCAGCAGTCCGTGGACTGCCTCCTACGAGCAGTACTTC.

V usage is TRBV6-4 and J usage is TRBJ2-3; 13 bases fit TRBD2. V lost 2 bases to trimming and J lost 2 bases; unmatched junction nucleotides: 1. This CDR3 contains 16 residues. CDR1 and CDR2 (germline): MRHNA, SNTAGT. DNA of the CDR3: TGTGCCAGCAGTGACACTAGCGGGGGGGCCACAGATACGCAGTATTTT. Amino acids: CASSDTSGGATDTQYF.

The chain employs TRBV11-3 and TRBJ2-3; D is uncertain. The V end lost 2 bases, the J end lost 2 bases, and 14 bases lay between the germline ends. The germline CDR1 and CDR2 sequences are SGHNT and YENEEA. CDR3 size: 16 residues. For the CDR3, the DNA is TGTGCCAGCAGCTTAAACCCGCGATATGTCACAGATACGCAGTATTTT. It yields the protein CASSLNPRYVTDTQYF.

The chain employs TRBV7-9 and TRBJ2-5; D gene unclear. Germline lookup yields CDR1 SEHNR and CDR2 FQNEAQ (reference sequence). The CDR3 consists of 13 residues. Trimming removed 1 base at V and 5 bases at J, with 8 bases between. The CDR3 loop reads CASSLVGLETQYF. The CDR3, as DNA: TGTGCCAGCAGCTTAGTTGGGCTGGAGACCCAGTACTTC.

J is TRBJ2-1 and V is TRBV6-1; D perhaps matches TRBD1 (8 bases). V lost 4 bases, J lost 15 bases, and 22 bases lay in between. This CDR3 region has 14 residues. The germline CDR1 and CDR2 sequences are MNHNS and SASEGT. The CDR3 bases are TGTGCCAGCAGTGCCAAACCCGAGACAGGGGAGGGGTTCTTC. It translates to CASSAKPETGEGFF.

The V and J genes are TRBV18 and TRBJ2-2; possibly TRBD2 for D (5 bases). The germline V gene has CDR1 KGHSH and CDR2 LQKENI. V lost 2 bases and J 7 bases, leaving 8 bases between the germline ends. This CDR3 is built from 13 residues. The CDR3 sequence: CASSPSGIGELFF. As DNA, the CDR3 is TGTGCCAGCTCACCATCGGGGATCGGGGAGCTGTTTTTT.

The rearrangement uses TRBV15 and TRBJ2-5, with no clear D. Germline V gene lookup returns CDR1 LNHNV and CDR2 YYDKDF (reference sequence). The CDR3 spans 17 residues. V was clipped by 0 bases and J by 2 bases, with 16 bases between them. The CDR3 loop is CATSRERRTFGQETQYF. For the CDR3, the DNA is TGTGCCACCAGCAGAGAACGTCGAACGTTCGGGCAAGAGACCCAGTACTTC.

This clone turned up a few times. The chain carries TRBV28 and TRBJ1-1, with 8 bases aligning to TRBD1. Germline lookup yields CDR1 MDHEN and CDR2 SYDVKM. V lost 6 bases, J lost 4 bases, and 10 bases stayed unmatched. There are 15 residues in the CDR3. The CDR3 sequence is CASRPPGQEVTEAFF. CDR3 coding DNA: TGTGCCAGCAGGCCTCCGGGACAGGAAGTCACTGAAGCTTTCTTT.

The chain combines TRBV5-5 with TRBJ2-3, with TRBD1 identical over 7 bases. V dropped 4 bases and J dropped 2; count of bases not matched to a gene: 4. The CDR3 length is 14 residues. The germline gives CDR1 SGHKS, CDR2 YYEKEE (reference sequence). The CDR3 DNA reads TGTGCCAGCAGCCGACAGGGTGCCACAGATACGCAGTATTTT. Translated, it gives CASSRQGATDTQYF.

The chain carries TRBV15 and TRBJ2-6; D is unclear. With 0 bases removed from V and 0 bases from J, the gap between germline ends came to 6 bases. The CDR3 has 16 residues. From germline, CDR1 is LNHNV and CDR2 YYDKDF (reference sequence). The DNA for the CDR3 is TGTGCCACCAGCAGAGAGGCAGTCTCTGGGGCCAACGTCCTGACTTTC. It codes for CATSREAVSGANVLTF.

This clone was observed a single time. The chain links TRBV2 to TRBJ2-6, with TRBD2 matching 7 bases. V lost 2 bases to trimming and J lost 2 bases; unmatched junction nucleotides: 3. This CDR3 contains 16 residues. From germline, CDR1 is SNHLY and CDR2 FYNNEI. The CDR3 DNA follows: TGTGCCAGCAGTGAACGGGGAGGGGCTGGGGCCAACGTCCTGACTTTC. As protein: CASSERGGAGANVLTF.